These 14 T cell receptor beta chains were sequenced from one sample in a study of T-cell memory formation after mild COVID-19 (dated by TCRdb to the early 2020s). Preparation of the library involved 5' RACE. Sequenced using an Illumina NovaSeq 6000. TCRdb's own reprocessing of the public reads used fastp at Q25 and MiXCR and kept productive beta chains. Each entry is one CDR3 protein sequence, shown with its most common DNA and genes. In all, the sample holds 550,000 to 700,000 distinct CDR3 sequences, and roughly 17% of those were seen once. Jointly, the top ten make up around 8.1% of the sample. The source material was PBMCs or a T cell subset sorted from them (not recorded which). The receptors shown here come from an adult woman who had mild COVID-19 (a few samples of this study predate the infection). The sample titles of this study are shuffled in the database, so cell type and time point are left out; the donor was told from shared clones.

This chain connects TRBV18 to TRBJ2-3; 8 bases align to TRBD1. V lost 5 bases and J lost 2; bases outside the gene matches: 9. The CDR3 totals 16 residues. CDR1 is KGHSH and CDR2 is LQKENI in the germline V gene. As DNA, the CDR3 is TGTGCCAGCTCAAACGACAGGGGATATACCACAGATACGCAGTATTTT. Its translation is CASSNDRGYTTDTQYF.

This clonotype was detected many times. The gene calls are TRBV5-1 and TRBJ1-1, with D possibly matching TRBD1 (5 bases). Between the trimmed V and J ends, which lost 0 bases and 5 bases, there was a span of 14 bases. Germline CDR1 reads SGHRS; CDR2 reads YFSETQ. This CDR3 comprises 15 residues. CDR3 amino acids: CASSLGHTKGTEAFF. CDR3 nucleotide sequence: TGCGCCAGCAGCTTGGGACACACGAAGGGGACTGAAGCTTTCTTT.

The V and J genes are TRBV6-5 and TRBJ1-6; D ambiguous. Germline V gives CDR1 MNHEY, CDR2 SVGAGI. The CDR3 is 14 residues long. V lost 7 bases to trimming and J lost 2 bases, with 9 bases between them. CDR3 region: CASTEGAYNSPLHF. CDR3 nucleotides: TGTGCCAGCACTGAGGGCGCCTATAATTCACCCCTCCACTTT.

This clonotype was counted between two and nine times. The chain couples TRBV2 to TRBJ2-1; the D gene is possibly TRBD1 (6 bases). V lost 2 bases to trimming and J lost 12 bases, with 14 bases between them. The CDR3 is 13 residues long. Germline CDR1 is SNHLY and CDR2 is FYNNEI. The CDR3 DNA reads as TGTGCCAGCAGTGAAATCGAGGGGGACGGGCAGTTCTTC. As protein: CASSEIEGDGQFF.

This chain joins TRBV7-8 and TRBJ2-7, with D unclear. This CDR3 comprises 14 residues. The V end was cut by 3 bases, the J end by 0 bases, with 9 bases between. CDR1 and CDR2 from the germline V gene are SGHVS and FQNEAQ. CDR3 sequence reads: CASSFTTVSYEQYF. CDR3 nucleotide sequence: TGTGCCAGCAGCTTCACGACGGTCTCCTACGAGCAGTACTTC.

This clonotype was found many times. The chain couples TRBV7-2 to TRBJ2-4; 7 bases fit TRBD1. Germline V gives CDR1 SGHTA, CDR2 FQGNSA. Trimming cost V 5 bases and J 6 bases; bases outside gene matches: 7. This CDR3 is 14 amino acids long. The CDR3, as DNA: TGTGCCAGCAGCCCTCGGACAGGAGGAAACATTCAGTACTTC. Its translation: CASSPRTGGNIQYF.

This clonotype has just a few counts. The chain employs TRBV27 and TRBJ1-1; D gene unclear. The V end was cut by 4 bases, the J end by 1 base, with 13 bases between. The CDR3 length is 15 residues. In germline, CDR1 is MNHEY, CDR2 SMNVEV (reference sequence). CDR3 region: CASSSRWGTNTEAFF. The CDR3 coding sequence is TGTGCCAGCAGTTCACGATGGGGTACGAACACTGAAGCTTTCTTT.

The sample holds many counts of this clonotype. The CDR3 region is CSALTRTGNINSPLHF. CDR3 coding DNA: TGCAGTGCCCTTACGAGGACAGGGAACATCAATTCACCCCTCCACTTT. This rearrangement joins TRBV20-1 to TRBJ1-6; 8 bases align to TRBD1. The V and J ends lost 6 bases and 7 bases, in that order; junction bases with no gene match: 14. The CDR3 sequence is 16 residues long. Germline V gene sequence: CDR1 DFQATT, CDR2 SNEGSKA (reference sequence).

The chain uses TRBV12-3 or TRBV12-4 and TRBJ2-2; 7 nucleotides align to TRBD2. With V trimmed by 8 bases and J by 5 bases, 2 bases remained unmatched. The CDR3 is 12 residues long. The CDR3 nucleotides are TGTGCCAGCTGGGGGGGGACCGGGGAGCTGTTTTTT. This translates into CASWGGTGELFF.

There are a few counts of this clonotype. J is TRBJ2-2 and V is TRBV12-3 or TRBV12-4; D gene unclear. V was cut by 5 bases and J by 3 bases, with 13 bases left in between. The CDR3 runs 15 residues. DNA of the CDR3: TGTGCCAGCAGTATGCTGGACGGATACACCGGGGAGCTGTTTTTT. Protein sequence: CASSMLDGYTGELFF.

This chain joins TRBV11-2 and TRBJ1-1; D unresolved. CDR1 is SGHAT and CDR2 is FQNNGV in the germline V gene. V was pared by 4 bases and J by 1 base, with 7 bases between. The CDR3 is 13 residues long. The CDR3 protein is CASSWRANTEAFF. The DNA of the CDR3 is TGTGCCAGCAGCTGGAGGGCGAACACTGAAGCTTTCTTT.

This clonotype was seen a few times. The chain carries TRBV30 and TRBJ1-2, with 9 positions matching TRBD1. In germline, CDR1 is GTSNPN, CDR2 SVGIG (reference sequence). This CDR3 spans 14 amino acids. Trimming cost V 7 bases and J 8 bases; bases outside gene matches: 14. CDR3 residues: CASIRQGGPTGYTF. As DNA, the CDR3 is TGTGCCTCCATCAGACAGGGGGGCCCGACCGGCTACACCTTC.

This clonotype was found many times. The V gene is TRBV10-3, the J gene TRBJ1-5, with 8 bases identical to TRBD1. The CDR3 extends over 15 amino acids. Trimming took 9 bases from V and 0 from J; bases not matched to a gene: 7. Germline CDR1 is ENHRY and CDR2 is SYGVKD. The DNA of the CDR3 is TGTGCCATAGGGACAGGCGAATATAGCAATCAGCCCCAGCATTTT. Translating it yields CAIGTGEYSNQPQHF.

CDR3 amino acids: CAWSQGALGQPQHF. The DNA for the CDR3 is TGTGCCTGGAGTCAGGGGGCGCTAGGTCAGCCCCAGCATTTT. V is TRBV30 and J is TRBJ1-5; 8 bases align to TRBD1. This CDR3 contains 14 residues. Germline CDR1 is GTSNPN and CDR2 is SVGIG (reference sequence). The ends lost 2 bases at V and 6 bases at J; junction bases unmatched: 6.